Included here is one TCR beta chain sequence, with context. The read falls 3 residues short of the CDR3 end, and the missing part is taken from the germline J gene. CDR1 and CDR2 (germline): PRHDT, FYEKMQ (reference sequence). The CDR3 length is 14 residues. Trimming removed 2 bases at V and 4 bases at J, with 9 bases between. The sample belongs to a study of T cells in women clearing cervical HPV infection. Study-level background: Donors had HPV16-related CIN3 or worse; 2 had invasive cancer. Controls were women whose single incident HPV16 infection cleared within 12 months without precancer or cancer.

Assay used: immunoSEQ multiplex PCR; TCRdb lists only in-frame clones, some missing. The listing records about 23,000 clones. The chain has TRBV13 and TRBJ1-3; possible D gene TRBD1, 5 bases. Material: blood buffy coat. This receptor was identified in a woman between 18 and 75 years old with a cervical HPV16 infection that either progressed to CIN3+ or cleared (not recorded which). CDR3 loop: CASSLPGLGNTIYF. The part of the CDR3 DNA that was read is TGTGCCAGCAGCTTACCAGGGTTAGGAAACACC. Using reference TRBV13 and TRBJ1-3 for the parts outside the CDR3, the full variable domain is AAGVIQSPRHLIKEKRETATLKCYPIPRHDTVYWYQQGPGQDPQFLISFYEKMQSDKGSIPDRFSAQQFSDYHSELNMSSLELGDSALYFCASSLPGLGNTIYFGEGSWLTVV.